This entry lists 8 T cell receptor beta chains sequenced from one sample in a study of T cell responses to AZD1222 COVID-19 vaccine. Produced via immunoSEQ multiplex PCR; TCRdb's table is partial and in-frame only. The repertoire holds approximately 150,000 clones, with roughly 90% as singletons. Material: peripheral blood, obtained on day 0 of AZD1222 vaccination. These receptors all stem from an adult in good health.

This clone was found once. The chain links TRBV19 to TRBJ2-5; D perhaps matches TRBD1 (5 bases). V was trimmed by 4 bases and J by 6 bases, leaving 15 bases between them. Germline V lookup: CDR1 LNHDA, CDR2 SQIVND (reference sequence). The CDR3 is 14 residues long. The CDR3, as DNA: TGTGCCAGTAGTACCCATAGGGGCTTGAAGACCCAGTACTTC. As protein: CASSTHRGLKTQYF.

This chain joins TRBV5-6 and TRBJ1-6; D is unclear. The V end was cut by 2 bases, the J end by 6 bases, with 15 bases between. The CDR3 is 16 amino acids. Germline V gene sequence: CDR1 SGHDT, CDR2 YYEEEE. The CDR3: CASSFLAGLGNSPLHF. Here the CDR3 DNA reads TGTGCCAGCAGCTTCCTTGCCGGATTGGGTAATTCACCCCTCCACTTT. Based on the CDR3 plus reference TRBV5-6 and TRBJ1-6, the full variable domain is DAGVTQSPTHLIKTRGQQVTLRCSPKSGHDTVSWYQQALGQGPQFIFQYYEEEERQRGNFPDRFSGHQFPNYSSELNVNALLLGDSALYLCASSFLAGLGNSPLHFGNGTRLTVT.

This clone was seen a single time. The chain uses TRBV5-1 and TRBJ2-7; 9 positions agree with TRBD1. Unmatched junction bases numbered 10, after V lost 2 bases and J lost 7 bases. This CDR3 region has 15 residues. Germline values: CDR1 SGHRS, CDR2 YFSETQ. CDR3 DNA sequence: TGCGCCAGCAGCTTAAACCGGGACAGGGTATGGGAGCAGTACTTC. Amino acids: CASSLNRDRVWEQYF.

V usage is TRBV11-2 and J usage is TRBJ1-2; possible D gene TRBD1, 6 bases. CDR1 is SGHAT and CDR2 is FQNNGV in the germline V gene. Trimming pared 5 bases from V and 3 bases from J, leaving 16 bases between. The length of the CDR3 is 15 residues. CDR3 DNA: TGTGCCAGCAGCCTTCAGGACAGACGGTACTATGGCTACACCTTC. It specifies CASSLQDRRYYGYTF.

This chain joins TRBV25-1 and TRBJ2-3, with D uncertain. Trimming removed 7 bases at V and 6 bases at J, with 5 bases between. In germline, CDR1 is MGHDK, CDR2 SYGVNS. This CDR3 is 10 amino acids long. CDR3 bases: TGTGCCAGCAAACTTGATACGCAGTATTTT. This translates into CASKLDTQYF. The full variable domain, completed using reference TRBV25-1 and TRBJ2-3, is EADIYQTPRYLVIGTGKKITLECSQTMGHDKMYWYQQDPGMELHLIHYSYGVNSTEKGDLSSESTVSRIRTEHFPLTLESARPSHTSQYLCASKLDTQYFGPGTRLTVL.

V gene TRBV11-2 combines with J gene TRBJ2-3; 9 bases fit TRBD2. This CDR3 is 16 amino acids long. The V and J ends lost 1 base and 6 bases, in that order; junction bases with no gene match: 8. Germline loops: CDR1 SGHAT, CDR2 FQNNGV. CDR3 coding DNA: TGTGCCAGCAGCTTAGGGCCTAGCGGGATGGTTGATACGCAGTATTTT. It specifies CASSLGPSGMVDTQYF.

This chain uses TRBV3-1 (or the pseudogene TRBV3-2) with TRBJ1-5; D call uncertain. The CDR3 loop spans 13 amino acids. The V end was cut by 1 base, the J end by 5 bases, with 6 bases between. CDR1 is LGHDT, CDR2 YNNKEL, per germline (reference sequence). The CDR3: CASSQARDQPQHF. The CDR3 region has the DNA TGTGCCAGCAGCCAAGCCAGAGATCAGCCCCAGCATTTT.

This chain links TRBV28 with TRBJ2-3, with D maybe TRBD1 (5 bases). Trimming removed 6 bases at V and 1 base at J, with 14 bases between. This CDR3 spans 15 amino acids. CDR1 is MDHEN, CDR2 SYDVKM, per germline. For the CDR3, the DNA is TGTGCCAGCAGCCAGGGCTACGCGGGCACAGATACGCAGTATTTT. Its protein product is CASSQGYAGTDTQYF.